The 27 T cell receptor beta chains given below trace back to one sample, sequenced in a study of cytomegalovirus exposure and HLA in healthy donors. The PCR employed 60 Vbeta primers together with 13 Jbeta primers. Sequencing used immunoSEQ multiplex PCR; TCRdb keeps in-frame clones, though not all of them. This table holds some 110,000 clones. Input material: PBMCs. These receptors came from a man aged 35 to 55 in good health and CMV-seronegative.

This sequence joins TRBV11-2 and TRBJ1-2; tentatively, D is TRBD1 (5 bases). Per germline, CDR1 SGHAT and CDR2 FQNNGV. V lost 4 bases and J 4 bases, leaving 10 bases between the germline ends. The CDR3 is made up of 13 amino acids. CDR3 sequence: CASSYDRFYGYTF. DNA for the CDR3: TGTGCCAGCAGCTACGACAGATTCTATGGCTACACCTTC.

The V and J genes are TRBV2 and TRBJ2-4, with 10 bases identical to TRBD1. Germline V gene sequence: CDR1 SNHLY, CDR2 FYNNEI. The CDR3 is 17 residues long. The ends lost 6 bases at V and 7 bases at J; junction bases unmatched: 15. The CDR3: CASSPGTGVGGWNIQYF. In DNA, the CDR3 is TGTGCCAGCAGCCCCGGGACAGGGGTTGGTGGTTGGAACATTCAGTACTTC.

V and J are TRBV30 and TRBJ1-1; tentatively, D is TRBD1 (6 bases). With 2 bases removed from V and 3 bases from J, the gap between germline ends came to 25 bases. In germline, CDR1 is GTSNPN, CDR2 SVGIG (reference sequence). The CDR3 covers 18 residues. Here the CDR3 DNA reads TGTGCCTGGAGTTCGAGAGAGGTATACAGGGTTGAAGACACTGAAGCTTTCTTT. It translates to CAWSSREVYRVEDTEAFF.

CDR3 sequence reads: CASSDREYEQFF. The CDR3 DNA reads as TGTGCCAGCAGCGACCGGGAGTATGAGCAGTTCTTC. The chain has TRBV11-3 and TRBJ2-1, with D perhaps matching TRBD2 (6 bases). Trimming stripped 5 bases from V and 8 bases from J, with 10 bases between. Germline V CDR1 and CDR2: SGHNT, YENEEA. This CDR3 has 12 amino acids.

This CDR3 reads CANPSGNQPQHF. The CDR3 DNA is TGTGCCAACCCTTCGGGCAATCAGCCCCAGCATTTT. The chain couples TRBV28 to TRBJ1-5, with no clear D. This CDR3 spans 12 amino acids. Trimming took 10 bases from V and 2 from J, leaving 9 bases between them. CDR1 MDHEN and CDR2 SYDVKM come from the germline V gene.

V usage is TRBV19 and J usage is TRBJ1-5; the match to TRBD1 covers 9 bases. The CDR3 loop spans 15 amino acids. The J segment lost 7 bases and the V segment lost 7 bases, leaving 11 bases of the junction unmatched. Germline values: CDR1 LNHDA, CDR2 SQIVND (reference sequence). As DNA, the CDR3 is TGTGCCAGTAAACTGGACAGGGGAAATCACCAGCCCCAGCATTTT. Translating gives CASKLDRGNHQPQHF.

This chain connects TRBV20-1 to TRBJ2-1, with D perhaps TRBD1 (6 bases). The length of the CDR3 is 11 residues. In germline, CDR1 is DFQATT, CDR2 SNEGSKA (reference sequence). Trimming pared 1 base from V and 12 bases from J, leaving 10 bases between. The CDR3 loop reads CSARATQGQFF. CDR3 nucleotides: TGCAGTGCTAGAGCCACACAGGGGCAGTTCTTC.

The chain links TRBV11-3 to TRBJ2-3; no clear D gene. The CDR3 has 14 amino acids. V was clipped by 5 bases and J by 2 bases, with 11 bases between them. The germline V gene encodes CDR1 SGHNT and CDR2 YENEEA. The CDR3 protein is CASSPLPDTDTQYF. The DNA for the CDR3 is TGTGCCAGCAGCCCCCTCCCAGACACAGATACGCAGTATTTT.

The chain recombines TRBV30 with TRBJ1-2; D is undetermined. Germline CDR1 GTSNPN, CDR2 SVGIG (reference sequence). The CDR3 is 10 residues long. The V gene lost 5 bases and the J gene lost 7 bases, with 8 bases spanning the gap. Here the CDR3 reads CAWGPVGYTF. The DNA for the CDR3 is TGTGCCTGGGGGCCAGTTGGCTACACCTTC.

The rearrangement links TRBV7-6 to TRBJ1-2; 7 bases map to TRBD1. CDR1 is SGHVS and CDR2 is FNYEAQ in the germline V gene. V lost 1 base and J lost 7; bases outside the gene matches: 3. CDR3 size: 13 residues. CDR3 coding DNA: TGTGCCAGCAGCTTAGACAGGGGAAGTGGCTACACCTTC. Translation: CASSLDRGSGYTF.

This CDR3 reads CASSQALAEGGYNEQFF. CDR3 coding DNA: TGTGCCAGCAGCCAAGCGCTAGCGGAGGGGGGCTACAATGAGCAGTTCTTC. J is TRBJ2-1 and V is TRBV4-2, with D possibly being TRBD2 (7 bases). Trimming stripped 1 base from V and 3 bases from J, with 16 bases between. CDR1 is LGHNA and CDR2 is YNFKEQ in the germline V gene. The CDR3 is 17 residues long.

A word on this clone: The junction shows a germline mismatch at one end, possibly a read error. The V call is TRBV18, the J call TRBJ1-5; D ambiguous. Germline V gives CDR1 KGHSH, CDR2 LQKENI. This CDR3 has 13 residues. This CDR3 is CASTPSGGLPQHF. The CDR3 nucleotides read TGTGCCAGCACACCTTCCGGAGGGTTGCCCCAGCATTTT.

This chain uses TRBV6-1 with TRBJ2-3, with D perhaps matching TRBD2 (6 bases). This CDR3 region has 16 residues. Germline values: CDR1 MNHNS, CDR2 SASEGT. Deletions cut 2 bases from V and 0 bases from J, with 12 bases between. DNA of the CDR3: TGTGCCAGCAGTGAATTCCCCGGGACTAGCACAGATACGCAGTATTTT. Translation: CASSEFPGTSTDTQYF.

The chain joins TRBV9 to TRBJ2-5, with 7 bases lining up with TRBD1. The germline V gene encodes CDR1 SGDLS and CDR2 YYNGEE. V trimming: 4 bases; J trimming: 1 base; junction bases outside the gene matches: 7. The CDR3 totals 15 residues. CDR3 residues: CASSSAGGRQETQYF. The CDR3 region has the DNA TGTGCCAGCAGCTCCGCAGGGGGTCGCCAAGAGACCCAGTACTTC.

This chain uses TRBV30 with TRBJ2-7; 13 bases are shared with TRBD2. V trimming: 5 bases; J trimming: 6 bases; junction bases outside the gene matches: 13. The CDR3 is 16 amino acids. Germline V lookup: CDR1 GTSNPN, CDR2 SVGIG (reference sequence). In DNA form, the CDR3 reads TGTGCCTGGCCCACTAGCGGGAGGGCCCTATCTCCCGAGCAGTACTTC. Its translation: CAWPTSGRALSPEQYF.

V gene TRBV5-1 combines with J gene TRBJ2-7; 9 bases fit TRBD2. The CDR3 is 15 residues long. The germline V gene encodes CDR1 SGHRS and CDR2 YFSETQ. The J segment lost 2 bases and the V segment lost 3 bases, leaving 6 bases of the junction unmatched. DNA for the CDR3: TGCGCCAGCAGCTGGCGGGAGGGCGCCGCCTACGAGCAGTACTTC. Protein: CASSWREGAAYEQYF.

This chain links TRBV27 with TRBJ2-1; D gene unclear. CDR1 is MNHEY and CDR2 is SMNVEV in the germline V gene (reference sequence). The CDR3 totals 16 residues. Between the trimmed V and J ends, which lost 2 bases and 3 bases, there was a span of 14 bases. CDR3 loop: CASSLGRLSYYNEQFF. CDR3 in DNA: TGTGCCAGCAGTTTAGGCCGCCTGTCTTACTACAATGAGCAGTTCTTC.

The chain combines TRBV6-1 with TRBJ1-1; 7 bases fit TRBD1. The V segment lost 6 bases and the J segment 4 bases; nucleotides outside the gene matches: 8. The CDR3 sequence is 14 residues long. CDR1 is MNHNS and CDR2 is SASEGT in the germline V gene. The CDR3 spells CASRWTGVGTEAFF. The CDR3 region has the DNA TGTGCCAGCAGATGGACAGGTGTGGGCACTGAAGCTTTCTTT.

The chain carries TRBV30 and TRBJ2-1; D is undetermined. Germline CDR1 and CDR2: GTSNPN and SVGIG (reference sequence). This CDR3 has 13 amino acids. Trimming cost V 2 bases and J 4 bases, with 9 bases left between them. The CDR3 coding sequence is TGTGCCTGGAGTTCTTCTAAGTACAATGAGCAGTTCTTC. Its protein is CAWSSSKYNEQFF.

CDR3 region: CASSFTNAGFMTQYF. Written as DNA, the CDR3 is TGTGCCAGCAGCTTTACGAACGCAGGGTTTATGACCCAGTACTTC. This chain joins TRBV5-4 and TRBJ2-5, with D possibly TRBD1 on 5 matching bases. Germline CDR1 and CDR2: SGHNT and YYREEE (reference sequence). This CDR3 contains 15 residues. The V and J ends lost 2 bases and 7 bases respectively, with 18 bases between them.

With respect to this clone: The junction departs from the called germline gene at one end, perhaps through a read error. The chain has TRBV6-1 and TRBJ1-3, with D maybe TRBD1 (5 bases). This CDR3 comprises 15 residues. CDR1 and CDR2 (germline): MNHNS, SASEGT. This CDR3 reads CACSLGVLSGNTIYF. The CDR3 region has the DNA TGTGCCTGCAGCTTAGGGGTCCTCTCTGGAAACACCATATATTTT.

This chain connects TRBV7-2 to TRBJ2-3, with TRBD2 matching 9 bases. Germline-derived CDR1 and CDR2 are SGHTA and FQGNSA. The CDR3 is made up of 14 amino acids. The CDR3 DNA is TGTGCGGCTAGCGGGACCCTAAGCACAGATACGCAGTATTTT. Amino acids: CAASGTLSTDTQYF.

The CDR3 region has the DNA TGTGCCAGCTCACCACAGGGGATTTCTGAAAAACTGTTTTTT. Its protein product is CASSPQGISEKLFF. V gene TRBV18 combines with J gene TRBJ1-4, with D perhaps matching TRBD1 (5 bases). CDR1 is KGHSH, CDR2 LQKENI, per germline. CDR3 size: 14 residues. V lost 1 base to trimming and J lost 7 bases, with 10 bases between them.

The chain has TRBV7-9 and TRBJ2-7; 12 bases match TRBD2. This CDR3 region has 15 residues. Germline assignment: CDR1 SEHNR and CDR2 FQNEAQ (reference sequence). The J segment lost 3 bases and the V segment lost 2 bases, leaving 2 bases of the junction unmatched. CDR3 loop: CASSLLAGGIYEQYF. The CDR3 coding sequence is TGTGCCAGCAGCTTACTAGCGGGAGGGATCTACGAGCAGTACTTC.

The gene calls are TRBV28 and TRBJ2-7; 12 bases are a match to TRBD2. CDR1 is MDHEN, CDR2 SYDVKM, per germline. The CDR3 consists of 15 residues. V was pared by 3 bases and J by 3 bases, with 3 bases of the junction left unmatched. The DNA for the CDR3 is TGTGCCAGCAGTTTGTGGACTAGCGGGAACTACGAGCAGTACTTC. Translated: CASSLWTSGNYEQYF.

The chain links TRBV30 to TRBJ1-2, with 10 bases aligning to TRBD1. V shed 1 base, J shed 5 bases, and the junction held 7 bases outside the gene matches. The CDR3 is 15 residues long. Germline V CDR1 and CDR2: GTSNPN, SVGIG (reference sequence). For the CDR3, the DNA is TGTGCCTGGAGTGAAGGACAGGGGGTGAGGTATGGCTACACCTTC. Its protein is CAWSEGQGVRYGYTF.

This chain uses TRBV5-4 with TRBJ2-5, with 14 bases lining up with TRBD2. CDR3 size: 15 residues. From germline, CDR1 is SGHNT and CDR2 YYREEE (reference sequence). The ends lost 3 bases at V and 4 bases at J; junction bases unmatched: 2. Here the CDR3 DNA reads TGTGCCAGCAGCTCGGGACTAGCGGGAGTAGAGACCCAGTACTTC. This encodes CASSSGLAGVETQYF.